The next 28 T cell receptor beta chains were all read from a single sample in a study of shared clonotypes between healthy human individuals (dated by TCRdb to about 2020). The library was produced with the immunoSEQ multiplex PCR assay. What TCRdb holds here is the immuneACCESS table cut down to in-frame rearrangements. Part of the clones is not present; checked against another copy, under half of the missing clones reflect an unresolved V gene, and the others are unexplained. This sample gives approximately 740,000 clones in total; around 93% of them show up just once. The ten largest account for approximately 25% of the sample. CD8 naive samples were CD45RO-negative cells positively selected for CCR7, giving a CD45RA+CCR7+ population that excluded TemRA cells. Material for sequencing was naive CD8+ T cells sorted from blood. The sample's cell subset or site label is to be understood as: CD45RA+CCR7+. All receptors derive from a man younger than 45 in good health.

The chain is built from TRBV27 and TRBJ2-7; 11 positions match TRBD2. The CDR3 consists of 16 residues. From germline, CDR1 is MNHEY and CDR2 SMNVEV (reference sequence). Losses at the gene ends were 4 bases for V and 2 bases for J; bases not matched to a gene: 7. CDR3 sequence reads: CASSSRRLAGTYEQYF. The CDR3 DNA reads as TGTGCCAGCAGTTCTAGAAGACTAGCGGGAACCTACGAGCAGTACTTC.

The V gene is TRBV27, the J gene TRBJ1-5, with TRBD1 identical over 9 bases. Germline assignment: CDR1 MNHEY and CDR2 SMNVEV (reference sequence). The ends lost 4 bases at V and 4 bases at J; junction bases unmatched: 8. The length of the CDR3 is 16 residues. The CDR3 DNA sequence: TGTGCCAGCAGTTCAACCTGGGGACAGGGAAATCAGCCCCAGCATTTT. Its protein is CASSSTWGQGNQPQHF.

CDR3 in DNA: TGCGCCAGCAGCTTTGAGGGGGCCCTCCTTCAGTTCTTC. It codes for CASSFEGALLQFF. The chain joins TRBV5-1 to TRBJ2-1; 7 bases line up with TRBD1. This CDR3 has 13 amino acids. The V gene's germline CDR1 is SGHRS and CDR2 YFSETQ. The junction had 9 bases not matched to a gene; V was cut back by 2 bases and J by 13 bases. Complete variable domain (other parts from reference TRBV5-1 and TRBJ2-1): KAGVTQTPRYLIKTRGQQVTLSCSPISGHRSVSWYQQTPGQGLQFLFEYFSETQRNKGNFPGRFSGRQFSNSRSEMNVSTLELGDSALYLCASSFEGALLQFFGPGTRLTVL.

The rearrangement joins TRBV5-4 to TRBJ2-3; TRBD1 matches 7 bases. The CDR3 has 17 amino acids. Germline CDR1 reads SGHNT; CDR2 reads YYREEE (reference sequence). V dropped 4 bases and J dropped 1; count of bases not matched to a gene: 12. CDR3 bases: TGTGCCAGCAGCCCGTTTCCAGGGACAGAGGGCACAGATACGCAGTATTTT. Translating gives CASSPFPGTEGTDTQYF.

The chain combines TRBV14 with TRBJ2-5; 11 nucleotides agree with TRBD1. Per the germline V gene, CDR1 is SGHDN and CDR2 is FVKESK. This CDR3 is built from 18 residues. V lost 4 bases, J lost 5 bases, and 15 bases stayed unmatched. CDR3 loop: CASSPPWDRGGRSETQYF. Here the CDR3 DNA reads TGTGCCAGCAGCCCCCCGTGGGACAGGGGGGGTCGATCGGAGACCCAGTACTTC.

V gene TRBV15 combines with J gene TRBJ2-4; D is unresolved. There are 16 residues in the CDR3. The ends were cut back, 0 bases at V and 2 bases at J, with 11 bases in the middle. Germline CDR1 reads LNHNV; CDR2 reads YYDKDF (reference sequence). CDR3 sequence (DNA): TGTGCCACCAGCAGAGATCCGCTCGAGACCAAAAACATTCAGTACTTC. Translation: CATSRDPLETKNIQYF.

The V call is TRBV9, the J call TRBJ1-3; tentative D call: TRBD1 (6 bases). Germline CDR1 reads SGDLS; CDR2 reads YYNGEE. The CDR3 loop spans 14 amino acids. The ends were cut back, 3 bases at V and 2 bases at J, with 9 bases in the middle. The CDR3 protein is CASSDRVAGNTIYF. CDR3 coding DNA: TGTGCCAGCAGCGACAGGGTGGCTGGAAACACCATATATTTT.

The rearrangement uses TRBV7-6 and TRBJ2-1; 8 bases are shared with TRBD1. V dropped 3 bases and J dropped 9; count of bases not matched to a gene: 7. Germline CDR1 SGHVS, CDR2 FNYEAQ. The CDR3 runs to 14 residues. The CDR3 loop reads CASSFDRGWSEQFF. CDR3 bases: TGTGCCAGCAGCTTCGACAGGGGTTGGAGTGAGCAGTTCTTC.

The J gene is TRBJ2-1, the V gene TRBV25-1, with D perhaps assigned TRBD1 or TRBD2 (5 bases each). CDR1 is MGHDK, CDR2 SYGVNS, per germline. The V gene lost 6 bases and the J gene lost 2 bases, with 14 bases spanning the gap. The CDR3 runs to 15 residues. The CDR3 loop reads CASRARDGTYNEQFF. CDR3 DNA sequence: TGTGCCAGCAGAGCCCGGGACGGAACCTACAATGAGCAGTTCTTC.

This clone was recorded once. The chain uses TRBV7-8 and TRBJ2-3; D gene ambiguous. Trimming left V 6 bases short and J 2 bases short, with 12 bases between. CDR3 length: 14 residues. From germline, CDR1 is SGHVS and CDR2 FQNEAQ. This CDR3 is CASSSWSFTDTQYF. The CDR3 nucleotides read TGTGCCAGCAGTTCTTGGTCCTTCACAGATACGCAGTATTTT.

The rearrangement uses TRBV6-7 and TRBJ2-5, with TRBD1 matching over 7 bases. TRBV6-7 is known as an ORF, though its function is uncertain. V lost 11 bases to trimming and J lost 5 bases; unmatched junction nucleotides: 14. The CDR3 covers 14 residues. Here the CDR3 DNA reads TGTGCCGTGACAGGGCTGAACCTTCCGGAGACCCAGTACTTC. Its protein product is CAVTGLNLPETQYF.

The genes are TRBV4-3 and TRBJ2-1; weak D call: TRBD2 (6 bases). V lost 2 bases and J 4 bases, leaving 12 bases between the germline ends. CDR1 is LGHNA, CDR2 YSLEER, per germline. The length of the CDR3 is 15 residues. CDR3 sequence (DNA): TGCGCCAGCAGCCAAAAAGCGGGCCTTTACAATGAGCAGTTCTTC. It is translated as CASSQKAGLYNEQFF.

V gene TRBV6-5 combines with J gene TRBJ2-1; D is possibly TRBD2 (6 bases). This CDR3 has 15 residues. V was pared by 2 bases and J by 0 bases, with 8 bases between. The germline CDR1 and CDR2 sequences are MNHEY and SVGAGI. DNA for the CDR3: TGTGCCAGCAGTTACGGGGGAGGCTCCTACAATGAGCAGTTCTTC. Its translation is CASSYGGGSYNEQFF.

CDR3: CASSDASGRNIQYF. The CDR3 nucleotides read TGTGCCAGCAGTGACGCTAGCGGGAGAAACATTCAGTACTTC. The rearrangement joins TRBV6-4 to TRBJ2-4; 10 positions agree with TRBD2. CDR1 MRHNA and CDR2 SNTAGT come from the germline V gene. With V trimmed by 2 bases and J by 6 bases, 1 base remained unmatched. The length of the CDR3 is 14 residues.

The chain uses TRBV7-9 and TRBJ2-5; TRBD2 is a possible D gene (5 bases). V was pared by 2 bases and J by 5 bases, with 15 bases between. The V gene's germline CDR1 is SEHNR and CDR2 FQNEAQ (reference sequence). CDR3 length: 15 residues. The CDR3 nucleotides are TGTGCCAGCAGCTTATACGGGGAAATGGGGGAGACCCAGTACTTC. This sequence encodes CASSLYGEMGETQYF.

About this clone itself: This sample includes further DNA sequences coding for the same CDR3. The chain links TRBV29-1 to TRBJ2-7; TRBD2 agrees at 11 bases. The V gene's germline CDR1 is SQVTM and CDR2 ANQGSEA. Trimming cost V 6 bases and J 3 bases; bases outside gene matches: 4. The length of the CDR3 is 13 residues. This chain's CDR3 is CSVGTSGSYEQYF. The CDR3 DNA reads as TGCAGCGTCGGGACTAGCGGTAGCTACGAGCAGTACTTC.

The chain joins TRBV14 to TRBJ2-1; D call uncertain. The CDR3 totals 15 residues. The germline V gene encodes CDR1 SGHDN and CDR2 FVKESK. With 5 bases removed from V and 2 bases from J, the gap between germline ends came to 13 bases. CDR3 in DNA: TGTGCCAGCAGCGGTCTGGGCGAAACCTACAATGAGCAGTTCTTC. Its translation is CASSGLGETYNEQFF.

The chain links TRBV6-1 to TRBJ2-7; a weak D match, TRBD2 (6 bases). The CDR3 covers 15 residues. Germline assignment: CDR1 MNHNS and CDR2 SASEGT. Trimming removed 10 bases at V and 2 bases at J, with 21 bases between. The CDR3 DNA follows: TGTGCCACAAACGGGCGGGGAGCAGGTACCTACGAGCAGTACTTC. It translates to CATNGRGAGTYEQYF.

The gene calls are TRBV19 and TRBJ1-5; D not certain. The V gene lost 3 bases and the J gene lost 4 bases, with 10 bases spanning the gap. CDR3 length equals 14 residues. In germline, CDR1 is LNHDA, CDR2 SQIVND (reference sequence). The CDR3 DNA reads TGTGCCAGTAGTATTCGGTCGGGAAATCAGCCCCAGCATTTT. Its translation is CASSIRSGNQPQHF.

J is TRBJ2-1 and V is TRBV15; 9 bases match TRBD2. The CDR3 length is 15 residues. Germline loops: CDR1 LNHNV, CDR2 YYDKDF (reference sequence). The junction had 6 bases not matched to a gene; V was cut back by 0 bases and J by 9 bases. CDR3 in amino acids: CATSREPGLAGEQFF. The CDR3 bases are TGTGCCACCAGCAGAGAGCCGGGACTAGCCGGTGAGCAGTTCTTC. The whole variable domain, remainder taken from reference TRBV15 and TRBJ2-1, is DAMVIQNPRYQVTQFGKPVTLSCSQTLNHNVMYWYQQKSSQAPKLLFHYYDKDFNNEADTPDNFQSRRPNTSFCFLDIRSPGLGDTAMYLCATSREPGLAGEQFFGPGTRLTVL.

V is TRBV9 and J is TRBJ2-1; D gene unclear. Germline CDR1 is SGDLS and CDR2 is YYNGEE. The CDR3 loop spans 14 amino acids. With 4 bases removed from V and 4 bases from J, the gap between germline ends came to 12 bases. CDR3 protein: CASSSPLGYNEQFF. DNA of the CDR3: TGTGCCAGCAGCTCCCCCTTGGGTTACAATGAGCAGTTCTTC.

The CDR3 DNA follows: TGTGCCAGCAGCGCTAAAAAGGGGAGCAATCAGCCCCAGCATTTT. This gives the protein CASSAKKGSNQPQHF. The chain combines TRBV7-6 with TRBJ1-5; D perhaps matches TRBD1 (5 bases). The CDR3 spans 15 residues. V was clipped by 5 bases and J by 1 base, with 12 bases between them. Germline values: CDR1 SGHVS, CDR2 FNYEAQ.

This clone has only one observation. The CDR3, as DNA: TGTGCCAGCAGTCGAAGGGCAGATACGCAGTATTTT. This gives the protein CASSRRADTQYF. The chain has TRBV27 and TRBJ2-3; D remains unclear. This CDR3 contains 12 residues. Germline CDR1 and CDR2: MNHEY and SMNVEV (reference sequence). The V end lost 5 bases, the J end lost 4 bases, and 7 bases lay between the germline ends.

This chain joins TRBV27 and TRBJ2-7; 8 bases line up with TRBD1. The junction had 4 bases not matched to a gene; V was cut back by 2 bases and J by 4 bases. CDR3 length: 14 residues. Germline V gives CDR1 MNHEY, CDR2 SMNVEV (reference sequence). The CDR3 DNA reads as TGTGCCAGCAGTTTAGCAGGGGGCATTTACGAGCAGTACTTC. It codes for CASSLAGGIYEQYF.

This rearrangement joins TRBV30 to TRBJ2-7; no reliable D call. The CDR3 has 16 amino acids. V dropped 0 bases and J dropped 3 bases, with 18 bases sitting between them. Germline V lookup: CDR1 GTSNPN, CDR2 SVGIG (reference sequence). The CDR3 region has the DNA TGTGCCTGGAGTGTTCAACATCTCGATGTTAACTACGAGCAGTACTTC. The encoded protein is CAWSVQHLDVNYEQYF.

This clone occurred once. V is TRBV5-8 and J is TRBJ2-7; a weak D match, TRBD1 (5 bases). The CDR3 contains 15 residues. The V gene lost 1 base and the J gene lost 5 bases, with 16 bases spanning the gap. Per germline, CDR1 SGHTS and CDR2 YDEGEE. As DNA, the CDR3 is TGTGCCAGCAGCTTGCCAAGGCAGGGAAGGGACGAGCAGTACTTC. This encodes CASSLPRQGRDEQYF.

V usage is TRBV19 and J usage is TRBJ1-5, with D perhaps TRBD1 (6 bases). The V end lost 7 bases, the J end lost 0 bases, and 16 bases lay between the germline ends. CDR3 length: 16 amino acids. The germline V gene encodes CDR1 LNHDA and CDR2 SQIVND (reference sequence). DNA of the CDR3: TGTGCCAGTACCCCCCTGGGGGGCTATAGCAATCAGCCCCAGCATTTT. Amino acid sequence: CASTPLGGYSNQPQHF. Variable domain in full (rest from reference TRBV19 and TRBJ1-5): DGGITQSPKYLFRKEGQNVTLSCEQNLNHDAMYWYRQDPGQGLRLIYYSQIVNDFQKGDIAEGYSVSREKKESFPLTVTSAQKNPTAFYLCASTPLGGYSNQPQHFGDGTRLSIL.

The rearrangement joins TRBV25-1 to TRBJ2-3, with TRBD2 matching 10 bases. CDR1 and CDR2 (germline): MGHDK, SYGVNS. The CDR3 sequence is 16 residues long. Trimming cost V 4 bases and J 0 bases; bases outside gene matches: 4. For the CDR3, the DNA is TGTGCCAGCAGTGCCCCGACTAGCGGGAGCACAGATACGCAGTATTTT. This encodes CASSAPTSGSTDTQYF.